This TCR beta chain stems from a study of HIV-infected patients and healthy controls. For the study at large: Most of the sixteen became undetectable by the second bleed, and all after another year of therapy.

The J segment lost 1 base and the V segment lost 1 base, leaving 9 bases of the junction unmatched. This CDR3 comprises 17 residues. Study results and caveats: When repertoires were size-matched, rare events in HIV-infected data became overweighted.

Follow-up blood was drawn about 14 weeks, roughly three months, after antiretroviral therapy began. No cell fractionation was done, so the repertoire covers all unsorted peripheral blood T cells. This clonotype appeared many times. What it binds is unknown. cDNA was made from roughly 470 ng RNA using alpha and beta constant primers. Using multiplexing indices, alpha and beta chain libraries were generated apart by chain-specific third strand synthesis. TCRdb passed the 5' RACE reads through MiXCR, listing each CDR3 protein once. The table has some 6,500 distinct CDR3 sequences, 6.5% to 7.5% seen once; the top ten hold about 17%.

Sequencing was performed on blood, taken during antiretroviral therapy. The TCR was taken from an adult with HIV infection. The chain recombines TRBV12-3 or TRBV12-4 with TRBJ2-5, with 7 bases fitting TRBD1. Here the CDR3 reads CASSLGDRRPSQETQYF. The DNA for the CDR3 is TGTGCCAGCAGTTTAGGGGACAGAAGACCATCCCAAGAGACCCAGTACTTC.